These 23 T cell receptor beta chains came from one sample sequenced in a study of cytomegalovirus exposure and HLA in healthy donors. TCRdb's table, derived via immunoSEQ multiplex PCR, lists solely in-frame clones and lacks some. The sample includes about 160,000 clones, approximately 87% of them seen just once. Sequencing was carried out using PBMCs. All receptors derive from a woman under 40 in good health and CMV-seronegative.

In this sample, this clone turned up once. This chain connects TRBV6-5 to TRBJ2-1; D unresolved. The V end was cut by 3 bases, the J end by 5 bases, with 8 bases between. CDR1 and CDR2 from the germline V gene are MNHEY and SVGAGI. The CDR3 covers 13 residues. CDR3 in DNA: TGTGCCAGCAGTTATAGTCATAACAATGAGCAGTTCTTC. Its translation: CASSYSHNNEQFF.

The sample holds a few counts of this clone. The chain joins TRBV5-6 to TRBJ2-7; the D is unclear. The CDR3 is 15 amino acids. V shed 6 bases and J shed 7 bases, with 23 bases lying between them. Germline V CDR1 and CDR2: SGHDT, YYEEEE. CDR3 residues: CASTVAPYAPTEQYF. The CDR3 coding sequence is TGTGCCAGCACCGTTGCACCTTATGCACCTACGGAGCAGTACTTC.

This clone was recorded only once. The V gene is TRBV28, the J gene TRBJ2-1; D remains unclear. V was shortened by 4 bases and J by 5 bases, with 3 bases between the two germline ends. CDR1 is MDHEN and CDR2 is SYDVKM in the germline V gene. The CDR3 extends over 11 amino acids. CDR3 sequence: CASSWHNEQFF. CDR3 nucleotide sequence: TGTGCCAGCAGTTGGCACAATGAGCAGTTCTTC.

The chain uses TRBV18 and TRBJ2-7; D is perhaps TRBD2 (6 bases). Trimming stripped 3 bases from V and 3 bases from J, with 12 bases between. From germline, CDR1 is KGHSH and CDR2 LQKENI. CDR3 length: 14 residues. For the CDR3, the DNA is TGTGCCAGCTCACCTCCGGGACTTGTCTACGAGCAGTACTTC. Encoded protein: CASSPPGLVYEQYF.

The CDR3 sequence: CASSQDRVTGVGYTF. CDR3 in DNA: TGCGCCAGCAGCCAAGACCGGGTGACAGGGGTGGGCTACACCTTC. The chain combines TRBV4-1 with TRBJ1-2; 8 nucleotides match TRBD1. The CDR3 is 15 residues long. V gave up 0 bases and J gave up 8 bases; unmatched junction bases: 8. Germline V gene data show CDR1 as MGHRA and CDR2 as YSYEKL.

The chain couples TRBV2 to TRBJ1-2; a weak D match, TRBD1 (6 bases). Trimming took 2 bases from V and 3 from J, leaving 16 bases between them. The germline V gene has CDR1 SNHLY and CDR2 FYNNEI. This CDR3 has 16 residues. The DNA for the CDR3 is TGTGCCAGCAGTGAACTGGGGGCTAGGGTTGACTATGGCTACACCTTC. Its translation is CASSELGARVDYGYTF.

The J gene is TRBJ2-7, the V gene TRBV4-1, with TRBD1 matching over 10 bases. Trimming removed 3 bases from V and 2 bases from J; junction bases left unmatched: 4. This CDR3 comprises 15 residues. Germline lookup yields CDR1 MGHRA and CDR2 YSYEKL. CDR3 in amino acids: CASSQRTGGPYEQYF. Written as DNA, the CDR3 is TGCGCCAGCAGCCAGCGGACAGGGGGACCCTACGAGCAGTACTTC.

The chain recombines TRBV9 with TRBJ1-1; D uncertain. Germline assignment: CDR1 SGDLS and CDR2 YYNGEE. V shed 0 bases and J shed 5 bases, with 8 bases lying between them. The CDR3 loop spans 13 amino acids. The CDR3 sequence: CASSVEGWTEAFF. In DNA, the CDR3 is TGTGCCAGCAGCGTAGAGGGATGGACTGAAGCTTTCTTT. Drawing the rest from reference TRBV9 and TRBJ1-1, the complete variable domain is DSGVTQTPKHLITATGQRVTLRCSPRSGDLSVYWYQQSLDQGLQFLIQYYNGEERAKGNILERFSAQQFPDLHSELNLSSLELGDSALYFCASSVEGWTEAFFGQGTRLTVV.

The V and J genes are TRBV28 and TRBJ1-3, with 7 bases fitting TRBD1. This CDR3 has 14 amino acids. The V gene end was trimmed by 6 bases and the J gene end by 4 bases; junction bases not matched to a gene: 6. Germline loops: CDR1 MDHEN, CDR2 SYDVKM. The CDR3 region has the DNA TGTGCCAGCAGCCCCGACAGGGCCGGAAACACCATATATTTT. Encoded protein: CASSPDRAGNTIYF.

The gene calls are TRBV19 and TRBJ2-3; D might be TRBD1 (6 bases). The CDR3 has 16 amino acids. Germline V gene sequence: CDR1 LNHDA, CDR2 SQIVND (reference sequence). With 6 bases removed from V and 4 bases from J, the gap between germline ends came to 20 bases. CDR3 loop: CASSPDRDTFADTQYF. In DNA form, the CDR3 reads TGTGCCAGTAGCCCGGACCGGGACACGTTCGCAGATACGCAGTATTTT.

V usage is TRBV5-1 and J usage is TRBJ1-2, with D perhaps matching TRBD1 (6 bases). Germline V gene data show CDR1 as SGHRS and CDR2 as YFSETQ. The CDR3 covers 13 residues. The V gene lost 1 base and the J gene lost 4 bases, with 8 bases spanning the gap. CDR3 sequence (DNA): TGCGCCAGCAGCTTGAACAGGGCCTATGGCTACACCTTC. Its translation: CASSLNRAYGYTF.

J is TRBJ2-7 and V is TRBV2; unclear D gene. V lost 0 bases and J lost 3, with 9 bases in between. This CDR3 contains 14 residues. Looked up from germline, CDR1 is SNHLY and CDR2 is FYNNEI. The CDR3 loop is CASSEALMDYEQYF. As DNA, the CDR3 is TGTGCCAGCAGTGAAGCTTTAATGGACTACGAGCAGTACTTC.

This clone was detected once. The chain has TRBV5-1 and TRBJ1-2; 11 positions agree with TRBD1. The CDR3 extends over 21 amino acids. V lost 7 bases to trimming and J lost 4 bases; unmatched junction nucleotides: 27. Germline CDR1 is SGHRS and CDR2 is YFSETQ. The CDR3: CASWDRDRGFGGYRCRYGYTF. The CDR3 DNA reads TGCGCCAGCTGGGACCGGGACAGGGGGTTTGGCGGGTATCGATGTCGCTATGGCTACACCTTC.

The rearrangement uses TRBV9 and TRBJ2-3; TRBD1 matches 8 bases. Germline lookup yields CDR1 SGDLS and CDR2 YYNGEE. The CDR3 totals 15 residues. V was clipped by 4 bases and J by 1 base; unmatched bases: 5. The CDR3: CASSPMGQGTDTQYF. CDR3 nucleotides: TGTGCCAGCAGCCCGATGGGACAGGGCACAGATACGCAGTATTTT.

The V gene is TRBV7-2, the J gene TRBJ2-5; D may be TRBD1 (5 bases). This CDR3 comprises 15 residues. Germline values: CDR1 SGHTA, CDR2 FQGNSA. The V and J ends lost 1 base and 3 bases respectively, with 12 bases between them. Written as DNA, the CDR3 is TGTGCCAGCAGCTTAGGTCCCAGGGTTGAAGAGACCCAGTACTTC. This codes for CASSLGPRVEETQYF. Complete variable domain (other parts from reference TRBV7-2 and TRBJ2-5): GAGVSQSPSNKVTEKGKDVELRCDPISGHTALYWYRQSLGQGLEFLIYFQGNSAPDKSGLPSDRFSAERTGGSVSTLTIQRTQQEDSAVYLCASSLGPRVEETQYFGPGTRLLVL.

This clone was recorded a few times. The chain links TRBV29-1 to TRBJ2-1; 8 bases map to TRBD1. CDR1 SQVTM and CDR2 ANQGSEA come from the germline V gene. CDR3 length: 15 residues. V gave up 4 bases and J gave up 5 bases; unmatched junction bases: 10. The DNA for the CDR3 is TGCAGCGTTGGCTCAGACAGGGGAATAGACAATGAGCAGTTCTTC. This codes for CSVGSDRGIDNEQFF.

This chain links TRBV7-3 with TRBJ2-7; D tentatively fits TRBD1 or TRBD2 (6 bases each). The CDR3 runs 16 residues. Germline V gene data show CDR1 as SGHTA and CDR2 as FQGTGA. V lost 2 bases and J 2 bases, leaving 16 bases between the germline ends. This CDR3 reads CASSLLGGSVPYEQYF. The CDR3 nucleotides are TGTGCCAGCAGCTTATTGGGGGGCAGCGTCCCCTACGAGCAGTACTTC.

The chain couples TRBV6-1 to TRBJ2-5; 12 nucleotides match TRBD2. This CDR3 spans 15 amino acids. The germline gives CDR1 MNHNS, CDR2 SASEGT. V lost 5 bases to trimming and J lost 0 bases; unmatched junction nucleotides: 1. In DNA, the CDR3 is TGTGCCAGCAGTAGGACTAGCGGGGACCAAGAGACCCAGTACTTC. Amino acid sequence: CASSRTSGDQETQYF.

V and J are TRBV5-1 and TRBJ2-7; D ambiguous. The CDR3 runs to 14 residues. The germline gives CDR1 SGHRS, CDR2 YFSETQ. Trimming left V 0 bases short and J 4 bases short, with 11 bases between. The CDR3 DNA follows: TGCGCCAGCAGCTTGGGTGGGGTCCCTTACGAGCAGTACTTC. Its translation is CASSLGGVPYEQYF.

The gene calls are TRBV5-6 and TRBJ2-5; the match to TRBD1 covers 7 bases. The CDR3 consists of 14 residues. V shed 0 bases and J 5 bases; nucleotides not matched to a gene: 4. From germline, CDR1 is SGHDT and CDR2 YYEEEE. The CDR3 region is CASSLDRGRETQYF. For the CDR3, the DNA is TGTGCCAGCAGCTTGGACAGGGGAAGGGAGACCCAGTACTTC.

The chain links TRBV28 to TRBJ2-1; 7 nucleotides match TRBD2. The length of the CDR3 is 16 residues. CDR1 MDHEN and CDR2 SYDVKM come from the germline V gene. Trimming took 5 bases from V and 2 from J; bases not matched to a gene: 9. CDR3 sequence: CASSTRLADAYNEQFF. CDR3 nucleotide sequence: TGTGCCAGCAGTACCCGACTAGCAGATGCCTACAATGAGCAGTTCTTC.

The rearrangement links TRBV30 to TRBJ2-7, with D possibly TRBD1 on 5 matching bases. This CDR3 is 13 amino acids long. Germline-derived CDR1 and CDR2 are GTSNPN and SVGIG (reference sequence). Trimming removed 3 bases from V and 1 base from J, with 10 bases in between. The CDR3, as DNA: TGTGCCTGGAGATCGGACACTTCCTACGAGCAGTACTTC. It is translated as CAWRSDTSYEQYF.

The CDR3 DNA sequence: TGTGCCAGCAGTCCGAGCGGGGCAAACACAGATACGCAGTATTTT. Translated, it gives CASSPSGANTDTQYF. V gene TRBV2 combines with J gene TRBJ2-3; TRBD2 matches 7 bases. The V segment lost 5 bases and the J segment 2 bases; nucleotides outside the gene matches: 7. Germline V gene sequence: CDR1 SNHLY, CDR2 FYNNEI. The CDR3 is 15 residues long.